The 21 T cell receptor beta chains below come from one sample, sequenced in a study of beta chain features in type 1 diabetes. The whole isolated RNA underwent reverse transcription, so sequencing captured expressed TCRB transcripts. Data came from immunoSEQ multiplex PCR; TCRdb stores just in-frame clones and leaves some out. Among some 330,000 clones listed, approximately 11% were seen once. The sample comprised naive CD4+ T cells from blood. Source of these receptors: a woman younger than 45 in good health.

This clone has more than one count but fewer than ten. V gene TRBV6-5 combines with J gene TRBJ2-1; 7 bases are a match to TRBD2. The V segment lost 2 bases and the J segment 10 bases; nucleotides outside the gene matches: 11. CDR3 length equals 15 residues. The germline gives CDR1 MNHEY, CDR2 SVGAGI. CDR3 nucleotides: TGTGCCAGCAGTTACAGAGGCGGGTTGGGAGGGGAGCAGTTCTTC. The encoded protein is CASSYRGGLGGEQFF.

V is TRBV6-1 and J is TRBJ2-1, with a possible D match to TRBD1 (5 bases). The CDR3 contains 12 residues. The V gene's germline CDR1 is MNHNS and CDR2 SASEGT. V lost 2 bases and J lost 11, with 10 bases in between. The DNA for the CDR3 is TGTGCCAGCAGTGAAATTGGGGCTCAGCAGTTCTTC. It specifies CASSEIGAQQFF.

This clone was observed a few times. The rearrangement joins TRBV30 to TRBJ1-2, with 9 positions matching TRBD1. Looked up from germline, CDR1 is GTSNPN and CDR2 is SVGIG (reference sequence). This CDR3 is built from 15 residues. V shed 2 bases, J shed 7 bases, and the junction held 11 bases outside the gene matches. The CDR3 sequence is CAWSSYSGTGLGYTF. The CDR3, as DNA: TGTGCCTGGAGTTCGTATTCCGGGACAGGGCTTGGCTACACCTTC. The full variable domain, in which reference TRBV30 and TRBJ1-2 provide the parts outside the CDR3, is SQTIHQWPATLVQPVGSPLSLECTVEGTSNPNLYWYRQAAGRGLQLLFYSVGIGQISSEVPQNLSASRPQDRQFILSSKKLLLSDSGFYLCAWSSYSGTGLGYTFGSGTRLTVV.

The chain links TRBV29-1 to TRBJ2-5; D is unclear. The J call may not be correct, given that the DNA end is closer to TRBJ2-7. Germline V gives CDR1 SQVTM, CDR2 ANQGSEA. This CDR3 has 14 amino acids. CDR3 region: CSVETEIPPYEQYF. The CDR3, as DNA: TGCAGCGTTGAAACCGAGATACCCCCCTACGAGCAGTACTTC.

This clone occurred a few times. The J gene is TRBJ2-1, the V gene TRBV7-2, with D possibly matching TRBD1 (5 bases). Per the germline V gene, CDR1 is SGHTA and CDR2 is FQGNSA. The V and J ends lost 7 bases and 7 bases respectively, with 14 bases between them. The CDR3 spans 13 residues. The CDR3: CASTQGVVNEQFF. The DNA for the CDR3 is TGTGCCAGCACCCAGGGCGTGGTGAATGAGCAGTTCTTC.

V and J are TRBV7-6 and TRBJ2-3; 8 bases fit TRBD1. Germline-derived CDR1 and CDR2 are SGHVS and FNYEAQ. V trimming: 1 base; J trimming: 4 bases; junction bases outside the gene matches: 4. This CDR3 comprises 15 residues. For the CDR3, the DNA is TGTGCCAGCAGCTTAGGCCAGGGGGCAGCAGATACGCAGTATTTT. Protein product: CASSLGQGAADTQYF. Complete variable domain (other parts from reference TRBV7-6 and TRBJ2-3): GAGVSQSPRYKVTKRGQDVALRCDPISGHVSLYWYRQALGQGPEFLTYFNYEAQQDKSGLPNDRFSAERPEGSISTLTIQRTEQRDSAMYRCASSLGQGAADTQYFGPGTRLTVL.

This clone was seen more than once but under ten times. This chain joins TRBV18 and TRBJ2-5; 9 bases agree with TRBD1. Trimming cost V 2 bases and J 5 bases; bases outside gene matches: 12. Germline V gene sequence: CDR1 KGHSH, CDR2 LQKENI. This CDR3 has 17 residues. The DNA of the CDR3 is TGTGCCAGCTCACCAAAGGTCGGACAGGGGCAGCGGGAGACCCAGTACTTC. It encodes CASSPKVGQGQRETQYF.

The table lists this clone with many counts. The chain recombines TRBV29-1 with TRBJ2-6; D is undetermined. The ends were cut back, 1 base at V and 2 bases at J, with 6 bases in the middle. This CDR3 has 14 amino acids. Germline CDR1 is SQVTM and CDR2 is ANQGSEA. This CDR3 reads CSVEGQTGANVLTF. In nucleotides, the CDR3 is TGCAGCGTTGAAGGACAAACTGGGGCCAACGTCCTGACTTTC. Filled out from reference TRBV29-1 and TRBJ2-6, the complete variable domain reads SAVISQKPSRDICQRGTSLTIQCQVDSQVTMMFWYRQQPGQSLTLIATANQGSEATYESGFVIDKFPISRPNLTFSTLTVSNMSPEDSSIYLCSVEGQTGANVLTFGAGSRLTVL.

V and J are TRBV29-1 and TRBJ2-5; perhaps TRBD1 as D (7 bases). The CDR3 totals 12 residues. Trimming removed 6 bases at V and 5 bases at J, with 13 bases between. Germline V CDR1 and CDR2: SQVTM, ANQGSEA. Here the CDR3 reads CSVGGQEETQYF. Here the CDR3 DNA reads TGCAGCGTGGGAGGACAGGAGGAGACCCAGTACTTC.

The chain recombines TRBV28 with TRBJ2-7, with 7 bases identical to TRBD1. Germline CDR1 reads MDHEN; CDR2 reads SYDVKM. V dropped 5 bases and J dropped 3; count of bases not matched to a gene: 10. This CDR3 has 15 amino acids. The CDR3 DNA reads as TGTGCCAGCAGTCCCCGGGGACAGAGTAACTACGAGCAGTACTTC. Residues: CASSPRGQSNYEQYF.

This clone was seen only a few times. The chain combines TRBV6-5 with TRBJ2-1, with D possibly matching TRBD2 (5 bases). CDR1 is MNHEY and CDR2 is SVGAGI in the germline V gene. The CDR3 runs to 15 residues. Trimming took 2 bases from V and 1 from J, leaving 9 bases between them. The CDR3 region is CASSYESGSYNEQFF. As DNA, the CDR3 is TGTGCCAGCAGTTACGAAAGCGGTTCCTACAATGAGCAGTTCTTC.

This clone has more than one count but fewer than ten. V is TRBV7-9 and J is TRBJ2-3, with a tentative D call TRBD2 (7 bases). V lost 5 bases and J lost 2, with 11 bases in between. Germline V gene lookup returns CDR1 SEHNR and CDR2 FQNEAQ (reference sequence). The CDR3 is 14 amino acids. The chain's CDR3 is CASSLAGATDTQYF. As DNA, the CDR3 is TGTGCCAGCAGCCTGGCGGGGGCCACAGATACGCAGTATTTT.

This clone was detected only a few times. The J gene is TRBJ2-7, the V gene TRBV28, with TRBD1 matching over 8 bases. The CDR3 covers 14 residues. Trimming took 8 bases from V and 2 from J; bases not matched to a gene: 8. Germline V gene data show CDR1 as MDHEN and CDR2 as SYDVKM. The CDR3 loop is CASLRTGPPYEQYF. The CDR3 coding sequence is TGTGCCAGCCTAAGGACAGGGCCCCCCTACGAGCAGTACTTC.

This chain connects TRBV18 to TRBJ2-1; 8 bases are a match to TRBD2. This CDR3 comprises 15 residues. Germline CDR1 reads KGHSH; CDR2 reads LQKENI. With V trimmed by 0 bases and J by 8 bases, 6 bases remained unmatched. CDR3 amino acids: CASSPPTAGGYEQFF. The CDR3 DNA reads as TGTGCCAGCTCACCACCGACCGCGGGAGGCTATGAGCAGTTCTTC.

V gene TRBV7-9 combines with J gene TRBJ2-5; 8 positions match TRBD1. The CDR3 is made up of 14 amino acids. From germline, CDR1 is SEHNR and CDR2 FQNEAQ (reference sequence). With 5 bases clipped from V and 1 base from J, the junction kept 3 bases outside the gene matches. CDR3 protein: CASSIGTGQETQYF. CDR3 DNA: TGTGCCAGCAGCATCGGGACAGGCCAAGAGACCCAGTACTTC.

V usage is TRBV9 and J usage is TRBJ1-1; D unclear. Germline CDR1 SGDLS, CDR2 YYNGEE. The V end lost 0 bases, the J end lost 7 bases, and 13 bases lay between the germline ends. The CDR3 spans 14 residues. CDR3 residues: CASSVAPDSGEAFF. The CDR3 nucleotides are TGTGCCAGCAGCGTAGCTCCCGATTCGGGTGAAGCTTTCTTT.

This clone showed up just a few times. The CDR3 is CASSQTGANYGYTF. As DNA, the CDR3 is TGTGCCAGCTCACAGACAGGAGCTAACTATGGCTACACCTTC. The V gene is TRBV18, the J gene TRBJ1-2, with D possibly being TRBD1 (6 bases). Germline values: CDR1 KGHSH, CDR2 LQKENI. V was trimmed by 4 bases and J by 0 bases, leaving 9 bases between them. The CDR3 loop spans 14 amino acids.

V and J are TRBV7-2 and TRBJ2-5; D is perhaps TRBD2 (6 bases). CDR1 is SGHTA, CDR2 FQGNSA, per germline. This CDR3 is built from 13 residues. Deletions cut 5 bases from V and 5 bases from J, with 12 bases between. CDR3 region: CASSPRAGETQYF. The CDR3 bases are TGTGCCAGCAGCCCCCGGGCGGGGGAGACCCAGTACTTC.

The chain combines TRBV25-1 with TRBJ2-7, with unresolved D. This CDR3 contains 12 residues. Trimming pared 4 bases from V and 3 bases from J, leaving 7 bases between. In germline, CDR1 is MGHDK, CDR2 SYGVNS. The DNA for the CDR3 is TGTGCCAGCAGTGGTTACTTCTACGAGCAGTACTTC. Protein product: CASSGYFYEQYF.

The chain has TRBV9 and TRBJ2-5; tentatively, D is TRBD1 (6 bases). The CDR3 length is 15 residues. V dropped 1 base and J dropped 5 bases, with 15 bases sitting between them. The V gene's germline CDR1 is SGDLS and CDR2 YYNGEE. Written as DNA, the CDR3 is TGTGCCAGCAGCGTACAGGGGACCCAGTGGGAGACCCAGTACTTC. This gives the protein CASSVQGTQWETQYF.

This clone was seen once. Sequence at one end of the junction differs from germline and may be a read error. The chain carries TRBV6-1 and TRBJ1-5; the match to TRBD1 covers 7 bases. The CDR3 contains 13 residues. Germline V lookup: CDR1 MNHNS, CDR2 SASEGT. In nucleotides, the CDR3 is TGTGCTAGCAGACAGGGTTTCGTTCAGCCCCAGCATTTT. It specifies CASRQGFVQPQHF.